The clone carrying this T cell receptor beta chain was counted once. This sample is drawn from a study of T cell responses to AZD1222 COVID-19 vaccine. As for the study in general: Samples with a second dose at about 4 or about 12 weeks were pooled together.

The protocol was immunoSEQ multiplex PCR, while the TCRdb copy is restricted to in-frame clones and leaves out a portion. The sample has roughly 140,000 clones, roughly 89% seen once. The clonotype was recovered from an adult in good health. The specimen was peripheral blood, collected on day 0 of AZD1222 vaccination.

This CDR3 is CASSITAGPNEQFF. CDR3 coding DNA: TGTGCCAGTAGTATAACAGCCGGTCCGAATGAGCAGTTCTTC. V is TRBV19 and J is TRBJ2-1, with D unclear. Trimming took off 2 bases at V and 7 bases at J, with 12 bases between the two ends. The CDR3 length is 14 residues. Per the germline V gene, CDR1 is LNHDA and CDR2 is SQIVND (reference sequence). The complete variable domain, with remaining parts taken from reference TRBV19 and TRBJ2-1, reads DGGITQSPKYLFRKEGQNVTLSCEQNLNHDAMYWYRQDPGQGLRLIYYSQIVNDFQKGDIAEGYSVSREKKESFPLTVTSAQKNPTAFYLCASSITAGPNEQFFGPGTRLTVL.